This TCR beta chain was found in a study of OX40 agonist ivuxolimab in advanced cancers. Across the whole study: Eligibility rules accepted prior anti-PD-1, anti-PD-L1 or anti-CTLA-4 therapy, and over 30% had some.

Whole-study results and caveats: At doses 0.1 to 3.0 mg/kg, CD4+ and CD8+ clones expanded.

The protocol was immunoSEQ multiplex PCR, while the TCRdb copy is restricted to in-frame clones and leaves out a portion. The sample records about 35,000 clones, roughly 84% being singletons. Germline V gives CDR1 SGHNT, CDR2 YYREEE (reference sequence). V shed 3 bases and J 8 bases; nucleotides not matched to a gene: 12. This CDR3 is 17 amino acids long. On this clone itself: Its antigen remains unidentified.

The specimen was CD4+ or CD8+ T cells sorted from blood, collected in a trial of the OX40 agonist ivuxolimab. The receptor was isolated from an adult with an advanced solid tumor such as melanoma, head and neck, liver or kidney cancer. The V gene is TRBV5-4, the J gene TRBJ2-1; 12 nucleotides match TRBD2. CDR3 DNA sequence: TGTGCCAGCAGCTCCCCCCTGACTAGCGGGAGTATCGATGAGCAGTTCTTC. It encodes CASSSPLTSGSIDEQFF.